This T cell receptor (beta chain) was profiled in a study of blood T cell repertoires in COVID-19. In the study overall: The analysed material was cDNA or gDNA that came from T cells, B-cell-depleted T cells, or PBMCs.

Sequencing used immunoSEQ multiplex PCR; TCRdb keeps in-frame clones, though not all of them. Of 180,000 or so clones listed, roughly 90% are singletons. Per the germline V gene, CDR1 is SGHRS and CDR2 is YFSETQ. The length of the CDR3 is 15 residues. Unmatched junction bases numbered 2, after V lost 0 bases and J lost 4 bases. Grouping used clinical history reported by participants in a survey and questionnaire. This clone showed up just once. The chain combines TRBV5-1 with TRBJ2-2, with 8 bases aligning to TRBD1. The receptor was isolated from a woman younger than 35 who had recovered from COVID-19. Specimen: PBMCs or T cells enriched from blood (not recorded which). The DNA of the CDR3 is TGCGCCAGCAGCTTGGAGGGACAGGCCACCGGGGAGCTGTTTTTT. The encoded protein is CASSLEGQATGELFF. Drawing the rest from reference TRBV5-1 and TRBJ2-2, the complete variable domain is KAGVTQTPRYLIKTRGQQVTLSCSPISGHRSVSWYQQTPGQGLQFLFEYFSETQRNKGNFPGRFSGRQFSNSRSEMNVSTLELGDSALYLCASSLEGQATGELFFGEGSRLTVL.